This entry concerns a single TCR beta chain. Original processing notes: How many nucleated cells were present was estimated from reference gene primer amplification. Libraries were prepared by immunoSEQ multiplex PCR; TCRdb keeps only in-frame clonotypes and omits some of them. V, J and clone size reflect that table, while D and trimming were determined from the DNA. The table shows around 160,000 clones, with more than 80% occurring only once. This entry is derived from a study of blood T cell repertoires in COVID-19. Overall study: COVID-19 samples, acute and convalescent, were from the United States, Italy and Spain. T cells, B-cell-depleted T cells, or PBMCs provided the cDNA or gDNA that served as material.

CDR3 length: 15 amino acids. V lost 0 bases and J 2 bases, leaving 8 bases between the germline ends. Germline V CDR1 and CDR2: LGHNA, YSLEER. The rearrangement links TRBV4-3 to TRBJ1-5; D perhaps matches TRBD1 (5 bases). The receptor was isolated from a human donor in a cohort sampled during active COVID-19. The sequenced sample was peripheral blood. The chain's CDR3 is CASSQDQQGNQPQHF. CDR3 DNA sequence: TGCGCCAGCAGCCAAGATCAACAGGGCAATCAGCCCCAGCATTTT.